This entry describes one T cell receptor beta chain. These data originate in a study of technical replicates of blood from several donors. After removal of 6 bases from V and 8 bases from J, the junction contained 10 bases not matched to a gene. The CDR3 is made up of 14 amino acids. The germline V gene encodes CDR1 MNHEY and CDR2 SMNVEV (reference sequence). TCRdb's table, derived via immunoSEQ multiplex PCR, lists solely in-frame clones and lacks some. The top ten hold approximately 2.9% of the sample, which has 50,000 to 60,000 clones, about 95% seen once. The source is a human donor in good health. Some clones in this sample may be carry-over from other donors' samples. The specimen sequenced was PBMCs. The J gene is TRBJ1-2, the V gene TRBV27; 9 bases match TRBD1. The CDR3 loop reads CASSALQGAGGYTF. The CDR3 DNA follows: TGTGCCAGCAGCGCATTACAGGGGGCAGGCGGCTACACCTTC.